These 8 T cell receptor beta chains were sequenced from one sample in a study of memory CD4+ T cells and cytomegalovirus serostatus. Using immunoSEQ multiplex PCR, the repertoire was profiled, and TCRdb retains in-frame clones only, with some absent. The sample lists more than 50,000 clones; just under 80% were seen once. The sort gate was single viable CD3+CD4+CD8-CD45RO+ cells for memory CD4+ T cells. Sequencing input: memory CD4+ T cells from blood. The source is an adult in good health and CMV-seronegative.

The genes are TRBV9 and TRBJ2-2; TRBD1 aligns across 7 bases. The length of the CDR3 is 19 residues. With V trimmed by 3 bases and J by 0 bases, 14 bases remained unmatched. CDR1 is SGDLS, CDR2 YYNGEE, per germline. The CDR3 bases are TGTGCCAGCAGCGCTCTTAAGCCCGGACAGGTGTCGAACACCGGGGAGCTGTTTTTT. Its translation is CASSALKPGQVSNTGELFF.

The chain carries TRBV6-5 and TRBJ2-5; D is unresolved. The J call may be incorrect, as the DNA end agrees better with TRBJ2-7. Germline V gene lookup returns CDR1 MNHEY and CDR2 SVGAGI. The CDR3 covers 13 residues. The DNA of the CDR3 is TGTGCCAGCAGTTACATGTTCCCCTACGAGCAGTACTTC. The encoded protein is CASSYMFPYEQYF.

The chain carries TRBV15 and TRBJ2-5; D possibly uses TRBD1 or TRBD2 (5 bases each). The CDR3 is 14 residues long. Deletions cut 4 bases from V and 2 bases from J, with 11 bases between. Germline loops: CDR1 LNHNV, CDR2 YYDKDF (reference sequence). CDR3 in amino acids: CATSIGTGQETQYF. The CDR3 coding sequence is TGTGCCACCAGCATAGGGACGGGACAAGAGACCCAGTACTTC.

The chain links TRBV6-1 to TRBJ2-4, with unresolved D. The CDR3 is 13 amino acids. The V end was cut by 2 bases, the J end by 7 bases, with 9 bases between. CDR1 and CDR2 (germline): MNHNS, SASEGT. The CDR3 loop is CASSESDRNIQYF. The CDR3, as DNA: TGTGCCAGCAGTGAAAGCGATAGGAACATTCAGTACTTC.

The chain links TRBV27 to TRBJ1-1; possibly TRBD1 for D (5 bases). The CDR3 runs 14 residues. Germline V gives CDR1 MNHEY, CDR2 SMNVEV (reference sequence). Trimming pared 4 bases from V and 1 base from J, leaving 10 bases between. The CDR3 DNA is TGTGCCAGCAGTTCCGGGACGGCGAACACTGAAGCTTTCTTT. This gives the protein CASSSGTANTEAFF.

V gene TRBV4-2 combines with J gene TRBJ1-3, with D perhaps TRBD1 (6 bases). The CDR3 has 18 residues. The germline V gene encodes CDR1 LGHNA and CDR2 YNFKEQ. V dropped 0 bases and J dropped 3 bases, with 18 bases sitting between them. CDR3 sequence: CASSQDSRGAGYGNTIYF. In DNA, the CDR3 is TGTGCCAGCAGCCAAGATAGCAGGGGCGCTGGTTATGGAAACACCATATATTTT.

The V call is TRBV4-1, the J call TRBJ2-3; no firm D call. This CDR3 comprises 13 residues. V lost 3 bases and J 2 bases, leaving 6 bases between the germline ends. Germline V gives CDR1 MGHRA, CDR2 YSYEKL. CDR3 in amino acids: CASSHDATDTQYF. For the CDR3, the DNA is TGCGCCAGCAGCCATGACGCCACAGATACGCAGTATTTT.

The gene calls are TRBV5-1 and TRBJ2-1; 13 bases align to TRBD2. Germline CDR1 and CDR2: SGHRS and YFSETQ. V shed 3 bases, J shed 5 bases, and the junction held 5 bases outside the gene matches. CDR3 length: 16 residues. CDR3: CASSSGLAGPHNEQFF. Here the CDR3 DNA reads TGCGCCAGCAGCTCGGGACTAGCGGGGCCCCACAATGAGCAGTTCTTC.